These T cell receptor beta chains were read from a single sample in a study of blood T cell repertoires in COVID-19. Sequencing was performed with immunoSEQ multiplex PCR; in TCRdb, only in-frame clones are kept and a portion is missing. Of 310,000 or so clones listed, about 90% are singletons. The specimen was peripheral blood. Receptor source: a woman in her 50s who had recovered from COVID-19. The CDR3 runs from the conserved cysteine through the conserved F or W. A D gene is named only where the DNA matches it firmly. Size tells how often a clone was seen (once, few, many) or the class of an expanded clone, and some rows leave it out.

CDR3 length: 14
clone size: NA
J gene: TRBJ1-1
V gene: TRBV5-1
D gene: NA
CDR3 DNA: TGCGCCAGCAGGAAACGGGGGGAAGGAACTGAAGCTTTCTTT
CDR3 protein: CASRKRGEGTEAFF

CDR3 length: 18
clone size: NA
J gene: TRBJ1-1
V gene: TRBV28
D gene: TRBD1
CDR3 DNA: TGTGCCAGCAGTTGGCTCGGGCCGGGACAGGGAGGGGACACTGAAGCTTTCTTT
CDR3 protein: CASSWLGPGQGGDTEAFF

CDR3 length: 15
clone size: NA
J gene: TRBJ2-3
V gene: TRBV2
D gene: NA
CDR3 DNA: TGTGCCAGCAGTGTAGGGGCAGGGAGCACAGATACGCAGTATTTT
CDR3 protein: CASSVGAGSTDTQYF

CDR3 length: 15
clone size: NA
J gene: TRBJ1-5
V gene: TRBV19
D gene: NA
CDR3 DNA: TGTGCCAGTAGTATTGGTAGCCGACGCAATCAGCCCCAGCATTTT
CDR3 protein: CASSIGSRRNQPQHF

CDR3 length: 12
clone size: NA
J gene: TRBJ2-7
V gene: TRBV13
D gene: NA
CDR3 DNA: TGTGCCAGCAGCTCAACAGCCTACGAGCAGTACTTC
CDR3 protein: CASSSTAYEQYF

CDR3 length: 14
clone size: NA
J gene: TRBJ2-5
V gene: TRBV5-1
D gene: NA
CDR3 DNA: TGCGCCAGCAGCCCAAGACGGGGAACGGAGACCCAGTACTTC
CDR3 protein: CASSPRRGTETQYF

CDR3 length: 15
clone size: NA
J gene: TRBJ2-2
V gene: TRBV7-8
D gene: TRBD2
CDR3 DNA: TGTGCCAGCAGCTCTGGACTAGCGGGGTCCGGGGAGCTGTTTTTT
CDR3 protein: CASSSGLAGSGELFF

CDR3 length: 14
clone size: NA
J gene: TRBJ1-5
V gene: TRBV5-6
D gene: NA
CDR3 DNA: TGTGCCAGCAGTTCAGGGTTGAGCAATCAGCCCCAGCATTTT
CDR3 protein: CASSSGLSNQPQHF

CDR3 length: 15
clone size: NA
J gene: TRBJ1-5
V gene: TRBV6-2/TRBV6-3
D gene: NA
CDR3 DNA: TGTGCCAGCAGTAACAGGGTCTATAGCAATCAGCCCCAGCATTTT
CDR3 protein: CASSNRVYSNQPQHF

CDR3 length: 16
clone size: NA
J gene: TRBJ1-3
V gene: TRBV5-4
D gene: NA
CDR3 DNA: TGTGCCAGCAGCTCGGGACAACCAAGCTCTGGAAACACCATATATTTT
CDR3 protein: CASSSGQPSSGNTIYF

CDR3 length: 15
clone size: once
J gene: TRBJ2-7
V gene: TRBV3-1/TRBV3-2
D gene: TRBD2
CDR3 DNA: TGTGCCAGCAGCCGAGAACTAGCGGGATATTACGAGCAGTACTTC
CDR3 protein: CASSRELAGYYEQYF

CDR3 length: 13
clone size: NA
J gene: TRBJ2-7
V gene: TRBV19
D gene: TRBD1
CDR3 DNA: TGTGCCAGTAACACTGGGACAGGGGAACAGCAGTACTTC
CDR3 protein: CASNTGTGEQQYF

CDR3 length: 11
clone size: NA
J gene: TRBJ1-2
V gene: TRBV7-9
D gene: NA
CDR3 DNA: TGTGCCAGCAGCTTAGGGCCTCGCTACACCTTC
CDR3 protein: CASSLGPRYTF

CDR3 length: 12
clone size: NA
J gene: TRBJ1-1
V gene: TRBV27
D gene: TRBD1
CDR3 DNA: TGTGCCAGCTCGACAGGGGGAACTGAAGCTTTCTTT
CDR3 protein: CASSTGGTEAFF

CDR3 length: 14
clone size: NA
J gene: TRBJ2-7
V gene: TRBV5-1
D gene: NA
CDR3 DNA: TGCGCCAGCAGCCACCCCCCACGGTCCTACGAGCAGTACTTC
CDR3 protein: CASSHPPRSYEQYF

CDR3 length: 11
clone size: few
J gene: TRBJ1-2
V gene: TRBV14
D gene: NA
CDR3 DNA: TGTGCCAGCAGCAATAATTATGGCTACACCTTC
CDR3 protein: CASSNNYGYTF

CDR3 length: 15
clone size: NA
J gene: TRBJ1-4
V gene: TRBV9
D gene: NA
CDR3 DNA: TGTGCCAGCAGCGTAGGGGGACGGAGGGGCGAAAAACTGTTTTTT
CDR3 protein: CASSVGGRRGEKLFF

CDR3 length: 15
clone size: NA
J gene: TRBJ2-1
V gene: TRBV27
D gene: NA
CDR3 DNA: TGTGCCAGCAGTTTAGCGGGACGGAGGTACAATGAGCAGTTCTTC
CDR3 protein: CASSLAGRRYNEQFF

CDR3 length: 14
clone size: NA
J gene: TRBJ2-7
V gene: TRBV9
D gene: NA
CDR3 DNA: TGTGCCAGCAGCGAACAGGGCTTCTCCTACGAGCAGTACTTC
CDR3 protein: CASSEQGFSYEQYF

CDR3 length: 16
clone size: NA
J gene: TRBJ1-1
V gene: TRBV19
D gene: NA
CDR3 DNA: TGTGCCAGTAGTATCCTCACCCCAGGAGGGAACACTGAAGCTTTCTTT
CDR3 protein: CASSILTPGGNTEAFF

CDR3 length: 14
clone size: NA
J gene: TRBJ1-1
V gene: TRBV7-9
D gene: TRBD1
CDR3 DNA: TGTGCCAGCAGCCCAGACAGGGGTTTCACTGAAGCTTTCTTT
CDR3 protein: CASSPDRGFTEAFF

CDR3 length: 14
clone size: NA
J gene: TRBJ1-1
V gene: TRBV7-9
D gene: TRBD1
CDR3 DNA: TGTGCCAGCAGCTTAGTCACAGGGGGGGATGAAGCTTTCTTT
CDR3 protein: CASSLVTGGDEAFF

CDR3 length: 12
clone size: once
J gene: TRBJ1-1
V gene: TRBV2
D gene: TRBD1
CDR3 DNA: TGTGCCAGCAGTGGATGGACAGGGCAGGCTTTCTTT
CDR3 protein: CASSGWTGQAFF

CDR3 length: 14
clone size: once
J gene: TRBJ2-5
V gene: TRBV28
D gene: TRBD1
CDR3 DNA: TGTGCCAGCAGTGGACAGGGAGGTGTAAAGACCCAGTACTTC
CDR3 protein: CASSGQGGVKTQYF

CDR3 length: 16
clone size: NA
J gene: TRBJ2-1
V gene: TRBV7-2
D gene: NA
CDR3 DNA: TGTGCCAGCAGCCTCCGGAACCTAGGGGGCTACAATGAGCAGTTCTTC
CDR3 protein: CASSLRNLGGYNEQFF

CDR3 length: 15
clone size: NA
J gene: TRBJ2-3
V gene: TRBV9
D gene: TRBD1
CDR3 DNA: TGTGCCAGCAGCGCATACAGGGGGCCGGGAGATACGCAGTATTTT
CDR3 protein: CASSAYRGPGDTQYF

CDR3 length: 13
clone size: many
J gene: TRBJ2-1
V gene: TRBV19
D gene: NA
CDR3 DNA: TGTGCCAGTAGTCTAACAGGGTACGGTGAGCAGTTCTTC
CDR3 protein: CASSLTGYGEQFF

CDR3 length: 16
clone size: NA
J gene: TRBJ2-1
V gene: TRBV9
D gene: TRBD2
CDR3 DNA: TGTGCCAGCAGCGCAAGACTAGCGGGAGTGGTGGATGAGCAGTTCTTC
CDR3 protein: CASSARLAGVVDEQFF

CDR3 length: 15
clone size: NA
J gene: TRBJ2-2
V gene: TRBV7-3
D gene: NA
CDR3 DNA: TGTGCCAGCAGCTTATCCAGGGCGAACACCGGGGAGCTGTTTTTT
CDR3 protein: CASSLSRANTGELFF

CDR3 length: 15
clone size: NA
J gene: TRBJ2-7
V gene: TRBV30
D gene: TRBD1
CDR3 DNA: TGTGCCTGGAGTCGACAGGGTTTAAGCTCCTACGAGCAGTACTTC
CDR3 protein: CAWSRQGLSSYEQYF

CDR3 length: 14
clone size: NA
J gene: TRBJ2-7
V gene: TRBV7-2
D gene: NA
CDR3 DNA: TGTGCCAGCAGCTTAGCTGCGGGAAGCTACGAGCAGTACTTC
CDR3 protein: CASSLAAGSYEQYF

CDR3 length: 14
clone size: NA
J gene: TRBJ2-7
V gene: TRBV5-1
D gene: TRBD1
CDR3 DNA: TGCGCCAGCAGCCAGACAGGGCCCCCCTACGAGCAGTACTTC
CDR3 protein: CASSQTGPPYEQYF

CDR3 length: 14
clone size: NA
J gene: TRBJ1-4
V gene: TRBV5-6
D gene: TRBD1
CDR3 DNA: TGTGCCAGCAGCAACAGGGGACTGAATGAAAAACTGTTTTTT
CDR3 protein: CASSNRGLNEKLFF

CDR3 length: 17
clone size: NA
J gene: TRBJ2-7
V gene: TRBV7-6
D gene: TRBD2
CDR3 DNA: TGTGCCAGCAGCTTAGGACTAGCGGGGAGCCTTCTGGGCGAGCAGTACTTC
CDR3 protein: CASSLGLAGSLLGEQYF

CDR3 length: 16
clone size: NA
J gene: TRBJ1-4
V gene: TRBV7-8
D gene: TRBD1
CDR3 DNA: TGTGCCAGCAGCCCCCGATTGGGACAGGGGAATGAAAAACTGTTTTTT
CDR3 protein: CASSPRLGQGNEKLFF

CDR3 length: 17
clone size: NA
J gene: TRBJ1-1
V gene: TRBV5-6
D gene: TRBD1
CDR3 DNA: TGTGCCAGCAGCTTTGGTGGACAGGGTCTTATGAACACTGAAGCTTTCTTT
CDR3 protein: CASSFGGQGLMNTEAFF

CDR3 length: 16
clone size: NA
J gene: TRBJ2-6
V gene: TRBV5-1
D gene: NA
CDR3 DNA: TGCGCCAGCAGCTTGGGGTGGGAGACTGGGGCCAACGTCCTGACTTTC
CDR3 protein: CASSLGWETGANVLTF

CDR3 length: 15
clone size: NA
J gene: TRBJ1-1
V gene: TRBV15
D gene: NA
CDR3 DNA: TGTGCCACCAGCAGAGATCAAGGGGGATACACTGAAGCTTTCTTT
CDR3 protein: CATSRDQGGYTEAFF

CDR3 length: 11
clone size: once
J gene: TRBJ2-1
V gene: TRBV30
D gene: NA
CDR3 DNA: TGTGCCGGGACTTTTTACAATGAGCAGTTCTTC
CDR3 protein: CAGTFYNEQFF

CDR3 length: 16
clone size: NA
J gene: TRBJ1-1
V gene: TRBV6-5
D gene: NA
CDR3 DNA: TGTGCCAGCAGTTCCCGGGGGGGGCAGGGGAACACTGAAGCTTTCTTT
CDR3 protein: CASSSRGGQGNTEAFF

CDR3 length: 16
clone size: NA
J gene: TRBJ2-1
V gene: TRBV11-1
D gene: NA
CDR3 DNA: TGTGCCAGCAGTTCCTACGGGGCCCAGGGGACCAATGAGCAGTTCTTC
CDR3 protein: CASSSYGAQGTNEQFF

CDR3 length: 13
clone size: NA
J gene: TRBJ1-3
V gene: TRBV7-2
D gene: NA
CDR3 DNA: TGTGCCAGCAGCTCGAGACGGGACAATACCATATATTTT
CDR3 protein: CASSSRRDNTIYF

CDR3 length: 14
clone size: NA
J gene: TRBJ1-1
V gene: TRBV3-1/TRBV3-2
D gene: TRBD1
CDR3 DNA: TGTGCCAGCAGCCATACACAGGGGGGTGCCCTAGCTTTCTTT
CDR3 protein: CASSHTQGGALAFF

CDR3 length: 16
clone size: NA
J gene: TRBJ1-1
V gene: TRBV27
D gene: TRBD1
CDR3 DNA: TGTGCCAGCAGTCTATGGGGACAGTCTTTTCTCACTGAAGCTTTCTTT
CDR3 protein: CASSLWGQSFLTEAFF

CDR3 length: 14
clone size: NA
J gene: TRBJ1-1
V gene: TRBV6-5
D gene: NA
CDR3 DNA: TGTGCCAGCAGCGTAGCCCAGCAGGGCACTGAAGCTTTCTTT
CDR3 protein: CASSVAQQGTEAFF

CDR3 length: 16
clone size: NA
J gene: TRBJ1-5
V gene: TRBV28
D gene: TRBD1
CDR3 DNA: TGTGCCAGCAGTGCAACGGGACAGGCCTTCAATCAGCCCCAGCATTTT
CDR3 protein: CASSATGQAFNQPQHF

CDR3 length: 11
clone size: NA
J gene: TRBJ1-1
V gene: TRBV5-4
D gene: NA
CDR3 DNA: TGTGCCACACAGGCGAACACTGAAGCTTTCTTT
CDR3 protein: CATQANTEAFF

CDR3 length: 17
clone size: NA
J gene: TRBJ2-2
V gene: TRBV4-3
D gene: TRBD2
CDR3 DNA: TGCGCCAGCAGCCAAGGGGTTGGGAGGGCGAACACCGGGGAGCTGTTTTTT
CDR3 protein: CASSQGVGRANTGELFF

CDR3 length: 17
clone size: once
J gene: TRBJ1-2
V gene: TRBV4-2
D gene: TRBD1
CDR3 DNA: TGTGCCAGCAGCCAAGTCGGACAGGGGAAAGCTAACTATGGCTACACCTTC
CDR3 protein: CASSQVGQGKANYGYTF

CDR3 length: 14
clone size: NA
J gene: TRBJ2-3
V gene: TRBV27
D gene: NA
CDR3 DNA: TGTGCCAGCAGTATACAGGGTCGCACAGATACGCAGTATTTT
CDR3 protein: CASSIQGRTDTQYF

CDR3 length: 16
clone size: NA
J gene: TRBJ2-6
V gene: TRBV19
D gene: TRBD1
CDR3 DNA: TGTGCCAGGACAGGGGGCGAAGGCTCTGGGGCCAACGTCCTGACTTTC
CDR3 protein: CARTGGEGSGANVLTF

CDR3 length: 16
clone size: NA
J gene: TRBJ1-6
V gene: TRBV21-1
D gene: NA
CDR3 DNA: TGTGCCAGCACTATCTTAAGGGGGGGCCAAAATTCACCCCTCCACTTT
CDR3 protein: CASTILRGGQNSPLHF

CDR3 length: 14
clone size: NA
J gene: TRBJ2-7
V gene: TRBV9
D gene: NA
CDR3 DNA: TGTGCCAGCAGCCTGAGTAAGGAGGCCTACGAGCAGTACTTC
CDR3 protein: CASSLSKEAYEQYF